Listed here are 26 T cell receptor beta chains from one sample, sequenced in a study of cytomegalovirus exposure and HLA in healthy donors. Assay: immunoSEQ multiplex PCR; the TCRdb copy retains only in-frame clones and omits some. The sample has 150,000 to 200,000 clones; roughly 83% are singletons. The specimen was PBMCs. The receptors here all came from a woman younger than 30 in good health and CMV-seronegative.

This chain joins TRBV6-4 and TRBJ1-4; D is possibly TRBD1 (5 bases). The CDR3 is 14 amino acids. The V and J ends lost 6 bases and 0 bases respectively, with 8 bases between them. The germline V gene encodes CDR1 MRHNA and CDR2 SNTAGT. The CDR3 nucleotides are TGTGCCAGCAGACAGACAGCAACTAATGAAAAACTGTTTTTT. It translates to CASRQTATNEKLFF.

The chain joins TRBV5-6 to TRBJ1-1; TRBD1 matches 7 bases. V trimming: 4 bases; J trimming: 7 bases; junction bases outside the gene matches: 10. The CDR3 is 14 residues long. Germline V gene sequence: CDR1 SGHDT, CDR2 YYEEEE. CDR3 sequence: CASSRLDRELEAFF. The CDR3 DNA reads as TGTGCCAGCAGCAGGCTCGACAGGGAACTTGAAGCTTTCTTT.

V usage is TRBV18 and J usage is TRBJ2-7; 8 bases fit TRBD1. Germline V gives CDR1 KGHSH, CDR2 LQKENI. CDR3 length: 15 residues. After removal of 2 bases from V and 6 bases from J, the junction contained 9 bases not matched to a gene. The CDR3 coding sequence is TGTGCCAGCTCACCATCTAGGACAGGGCTGGGCGAGCAGTACTTC. It codes for CASSPSRTGLGEQYF. Looking up the rest from reference TRBV18 and TRBJ2-7 gives the full variable domain: NAGVMQNPRHLVRRRGQEARLRCSPMKGHSHVYWYRQLPEEGLKFMVYLQKENIIDESGMPKERFSAEFPKEGPSILRIQQVVRGDSAAYFCASSPSRTGLGEQYFGPGTRLTVT.

This chain links TRBV5-6 with TRBJ1-2; D possibly corresponds to TRBD1 (5 bases). V dropped 2 bases and J dropped 0 bases, with 14 bases sitting between them. Looked up from germline, CDR1 is SGHDT and CDR2 is YYEEEE. The CDR3 covers 16 residues. CDR3 bases: TGTGCCAGCAGCTTCGGTAGTGGGGCCGCTAACTATGGCTACACCTTC. The encoded protein is CASSFGSGAANYGYTF.

This clone was detected only once. The genes are TRBV29-1 and TRBJ1-2; the D gene is possibly TRBD1 (6 bases). The germline CDR1 and CDR2 sequences are SQVTM and ANQGSEA. Trimming cost V 7 bases and J 8 bases, with 17 bases left between them. The CDR3 length is 12 residues. CDR3 loop: CSARTAGTGYTF. The CDR3 nucleotides are TGCAGCGCTCGGACAGCCGGTACGGGCTACACCTTC.

The J gene is TRBJ2-7, the V gene TRBV11-2; tentative D call: TRBD1 (5 bases). Germline CDR1 SGHAT, CDR2 FQNNGV. The CDR3 is made up of 14 amino acids. Trimming shortened V by 3 bases and J by 4 bases, and 13 bases separated the two germline ends. The CDR3 DNA sequence: TGTGCCAGCAGCTTGGGGCCCAGGTCTTACGAGCAGTACTTC. Translation gives CASSLGPRSYEQYF.

V and J are TRBV2 and TRBJ2-4, with 7 bases that match TRBD2. This CDR3 comprises 15 residues. Trimming removed 1 base from V and 8 bases from J; junction bases left unmatched: 8. Germline CDR1 SNHLY, CDR2 FYNNEI. The CDR3 here is CASSEGGQGGYIQYF. Here the CDR3 DNA reads TGTGCCAGCAGTGAAGGAGGGCAGGGAGGGTACATTCAGTACTTC.

The rearrangement links TRBV5-1 to TRBJ1-1, with TRBD1 identical over 7 bases. The CDR3 has 15 residues. With 0 bases clipped from V and 2 bases from J, the junction kept 4 bases outside the gene matches. The germline CDR1 and CDR2 sequences are SGHRS and YFSETQ. This CDR3 reads CASSLEGQRNTEAFF. CDR3 nucleotides: TGCGCCAGCAGCTTGGAGGGACAGAGAAACACTGAAGCTTTCTTT.

Only one count was recorded for this clone. The chain combines TRBV30 with TRBJ2-7, with D possibly matching TRBD2 (7 bases). The CDR3 has 14 amino acids. Deletions cut 3 bases from V and 2 bases from J, with 14 bases between. The germline gives CDR1 GTSNPN, CDR2 SVGIG (reference sequence). The CDR3 loop is CAWRGGGTAYEQYF. The DNA for the CDR3 is TGTGCCTGGAGAGGGGGGGGGACCGCCTACGAGCAGTACTTC.

J is TRBJ2-6 and V is TRBV7-8, with 7 bases aligning to TRBD1. This CDR3 spans 19 amino acids. The junction had 11 bases not matched to a gene; V was cut back by 2 bases and J by 1 base. Germline V lookup: CDR1 SGHVS, CDR2 FQNEAQ. The CDR3, as DNA: TGTGCCAGCAGCTTACGATACAGGGGAGCCCCATCTGGGGCCAACGTCCTGACTTTC. This translates into CASSLRYRGAPSGANVLTF. Supplemented by reference TRBV7-8 and TRBJ2-6, the full variable domain reads GAGVSQSPRYKVAKRGQDVALRCDPISGHVSLFWYQQALGQGPEFLTYFQNEAQLDKSGLPSDRFFAERPEGSVSTLKIQRTQQEDSAVYLCASSLRYRGAPSGANVLTFGAGSRLTVL.

This clone has only one observation. The chain couples TRBV7-3 to TRBJ1-1; D gene unclear. The CDR3 totals 13 residues. Germline CDR1 and CDR2: SGHTA and FQGTGA. V lost 3 bases to trimming and J lost 4 bases, with 9 bases between them. The CDR3 nucleotides read TGTGCCAGCAGCTTCTATACGGGCACTGAAGCTTTCTTT. Protein: CASSFYTGTEAFF.

This chain joins TRBV30 and TRBJ1-5; the D is unclear. The V and J ends lost 0 bases and 7 bases respectively, with 10 bases between them. The germline V gene encodes CDR1 GTSNPN and CDR2 SVGIG (reference sequence). The CDR3 runs 13 residues. CDR3 protein: CAWSVGGGQPQHF. The CDR3 DNA sequence: TGTGCCTGGAGTGTTGGAGGTGGCCAGCCCCAGCATTTT.

The chain uses TRBV5-4 and TRBJ2-7, with TRBD2 matching 7 bases. The V gene's germline CDR1 is SGHNT and CDR2 YYREEE (reference sequence). This CDR3 region has 16 residues. V trimming: 0 bases; J trimming: 4 bases; junction bases outside the gene matches: 10. The CDR3 DNA follows: TGTGCCAGCAGCTTGGCCGGGGGAGGGCGAGGATACGAGCAGTACTTC. This encodes CASSLAGGGRGYEQYF.

The chain employs TRBV7-2 and TRBJ1-2, with D possibly being TRBD1 (6 bases). V was shortened by 4 bases and J by 3 bases, with 9 bases between the two germline ends. The germline CDR1 and CDR2 sequences are SGHTA and FQGNSA. This CDR3 is built from 13 residues. DNA for the CDR3: TGTGCCAGCAGCTCCCGGACAGACTATGGCTACACCTTC. Its protein is CASSSRTDYGYTF.

The V call is TRBV4-2, the J call TRBJ2-3; 8 nucleotides align to TRBD2. Germline trimming cut 1 base from V and 14 bases from J; bases unmatched to any gene: 11. Germline-derived CDR1 and CDR2 are LGHNA and YNFKEQ. The CDR3 has 14 amino acids. The CDR3 coding sequence is TGTGCCAGCAGCCAAGCGACGGGAGGGCGGGGGTGGTATTTT. As protein: CASSQATGGRGWYF.

The chain is built from TRBV30 and TRBJ1-2; D gene ambiguous. Germline loops: CDR1 GTSNPN, CDR2 SVGIG (reference sequence). The CDR3 is 13 amino acids. The V end lost 2 bases, the J end lost 0 bases, and 7 bases lay between the germline ends. CDR3 in amino acids: CAWSWSANYGYTF. CDR3 DNA: TGTGCCTGGAGTTGGAGCGCTAACTATGGCTACACCTTC.

In DNA, the CDR3 is TGTGCCACCAGCTGGGGACAGCTGAACACTGAAGCTTTCTTT. Translation gives CATSWGQLNTEAFF. The chain couples TRBV15 to TRBJ1-1; TRBD1 aligns across 7 bases. The CDR3 loop spans 14 amino acids. The J segment lost 0 bases and the V segment lost 5 bases, leaving 3 bases of the junction unmatched. CDR1 is LNHNV, CDR2 YYDKDF, per germline (reference sequence).

CDR3 protein: CASSHLGLAGYNEQFF. CDR3 nucleotide sequence: TGCGCCAGCAGCCACCTGGGACTAGCAGGCTACAATGAGCAGTTCTTC. This rearrangement joins TRBV4-1 to TRBJ2-1, with 9 bases fitting TRBD2. V was pared by 3 bases and J by 3 bases, with 6 bases of the junction left unmatched. There are 16 residues in the CDR3. The germline CDR1 and CDR2 sequences are MGHRA and YSYEKL.

V usage is TRBV6-1 and J usage is TRBJ1-5; 7 positions match TRBD1. Germline V gene sequence: CDR1 MNHNS, CDR2 SASEGT. CDR3 length: 15 amino acids. After removal of 0 bases from V and 7 bases from J, the junction contained 6 bases not matched to a gene. As DNA, the CDR3 is TGTGCCAGCAGTGAAGCGGGGGGACAGCACCAGCCCCAGCATTTT. Translating gives CASSEAGGQHQPQHF.

V is TRBV12-1 and J is TRBJ2-3; TRBD1 is the table's D call and was not checked against the DNA. TRBV12-1 is listed as a pseudogene. The CDR3 is 17 amino acids. The CDR3, as DNA: TGTGCCAGCAGCTCACAGGGTCTTGGTCGAAGCACAGATACGCAGTATTTT. Translation gives CASSSQGLGRSTDTQYF.

In its sample, this clone was seen many times. The J gene is TRBJ2-7, the V gene TRBV11-2; no clear D. The ends were cut back, 1 base at V and 3 bases at J, with 13 bases in the middle. The CDR3 has 15 amino acids. The germline V gene encodes CDR1 SGHAT and CDR2 FQNNGV. The CDR3 DNA reads TGTGCCAGCAGCTTAGTTATCGCAGGCCACTACGAGCAGTACTTC. Translation gives CASSLVIAGHYEQYF.

This chain links TRBV5-1 with TRBJ2-5; 7 positions agree with TRBD1. CDR1 and CDR2 (germline): SGHRS, YFSETQ. J lost 5 bases, V lost 3 bases, and 7 bases had no gene match. The CDR3 extends over 14 amino acids. The CDR3 region is CASSYRQGWETQYF. CDR3 nucleotides: TGCGCCAGCAGCTACAGACAGGGTTGGGAGACCCAGTACTTC.

The CDR3 spells CASSLSGTGGVDTEAFF. The CDR3 bases are TGCGCCAGCAGCTTGTCCGGGACAGGGGGCGTAGACACTGAAGCTTTCTTT. V is TRBV5-1 and J is TRBJ1-1; TRBD1 aligns across 12 bases. The V segment lost 1 base and the J segment 3 bases; nucleotides outside the gene matches: 7. The CDR3 length is 17 residues. The germline V gene has CDR1 SGHRS and CDR2 YFSETQ.

The rearrangement uses TRBV7-7 and TRBJ1-2, with 10 nucleotides matching TRBD1. V was pared by 5 bases and J by 1 base, with 7 bases of the junction left unmatched. The CDR3 is made up of 16 amino acids. The germline gives CDR1 SSHAT, CDR2 FNYEAQ (reference sequence). The CDR3 DNA reads TGTGCCAGCAGCGTAGAATGGACAGGGGGTAACTATGGCTACACCTTC. Its protein product is CASSVEWTGGNYGYTF.

The V call is TRBV19, the J call TRBJ1-5, with TRBD1 matching over 9 bases. Losses at the gene ends were 6 bases for V and 5 bases for J; bases not matched to a gene: 5. This CDR3 is 14 amino acids long. Germline CDR1 reads LNHDA; CDR2 reads SQIVND (reference sequence). The CDR3 bases are TGTGCCAGTAGAAGGACAGGGGAACATCAGCCCCAGCATTTT. This gives the protein CASRRTGEHQPQHF.

This rearrangement joins TRBV19 to TRBJ2-1; TRBD2 matches 8 bases. The CDR3 totals 12 residues. V lost 6 bases, J lost 9 bases, and 4 bases stayed unmatched. Germline V gene lookup returns CDR1 LNHDA and CDR2 SQIVND (reference sequence). CDR3 in amino acids: CASSGLAGEQFF. Here the CDR3 DNA reads TGTGCCAGTAGCGGACTAGCCGGTGAGCAGTTCTTC.